The rows below give T cell receptor beta chains drawn from one sample of a study of cytomegalovirus exposure and HLA in healthy donors. Assay used: immunoSEQ multiplex PCR; TCRdb lists only in-frame clones, some missing. This sample has about 110,000 clones, with around nine tenths found just once. Sequenced input: PBMCs. These receptors were collected from a woman in her late teens or twenties in good health and CMV-seronegative. Both conserved end residues are part of each CDR3. D genes are given only for firm matches. Clone sizes are given selectively: once, few, many, or a class where the clone is expanded.

j_gene: TRBJ2-1
d_gene: NA
abundance: NA
v_gene: TRBV30
CDR3aa: CAWSVRRGNEQFF
CDR3nt: TGTGCCTGGAGTGTACGTCGAGGGAATGAGCAGTTCTTC

j_gene: TRBJ1-3
d_gene: TRBD1
abundance: NA
v_gene: TRBV28
CDR3aa: CASSSIRQGAISGNTIYF
CDR3nt: TGTGCCAGCAGTTCCATCAGACAGGGGGCCATCTCTGGAAACACCATATATTTT

j_gene: TRBJ2-2
d_gene: NA
abundance: NA
v_gene: TRBV9
CDR3aa: CASSAGQIANTGELFF
CDR3nt: TGTGCCAGCAGCGCAGGACAGATCGCGAACACCGGGGAGCTGTTTTTT

j_gene: TRBJ1-1
d_gene: NA
abundance: NA
v_gene: TRBV7-2
CDR3aa: CASAGYTEAFF
CDR3nt: TGTGCCAGCGCAGGGTACACTGAAGCTTTCTTT

j_gene: TRBJ2-3
d_gene: NA
abundance: few
v_gene: TRBV9
CDR3aa: CASSGGLITDTQYF
CDR3nt: TGTGCCAGCAGCGGTGGACTGATCACAGATACGCAGTATTTT

j_gene: TRBJ1-1
d_gene: TRBD1
abundance: NA
v_gene: TRBV2
CDR3aa: CASRWDRGNTEAFF
CDR3nt: TGTGCCAGCAGATGGGACAGGGGCAACACTGAAGCTTTCTTT

j_gene: TRBJ2-5
d_gene: TRBD2
abundance: once
v_gene: TRBV30
CDR3aa: CAWSRASGVSWETQYF
CDR3nt: TGTGCCTGGAGTAGGGCTAGCGGGGTTAGTTGGGAGACCCAGTACTTC

j_gene: TRBJ2-2
d_gene: TRBD2
abundance: NA
v_gene: TRBV11-1
CDR3aa: CASRKRIGTSQTGELFF
CDR3nt: TGTGCCAGCAGGAAACGCATCGGGACTAGTCAGACCGGGGAGCTGTTTTTT

j_gene: TRBJ2-4
d_gene: TRBD2
abundance: NA
v_gene: TRBV7-7
CDR3aa: CASSLGGLAGGNDIQYF
CDR3nt: TGTGCCAGCAGCTTAGGGGGACTAGCGGGAGGTAACGACATTCAGTACTTC

j_gene: TRBJ2-7
d_gene: NA
abundance: NA
v_gene: TRBV5-1
CDR3aa: CASSLVSRYEQYF
CDR3nt: TGCGCCAGCAGCTTGGTGTCCCGCTACGAGCAGTACTTC

j_gene: TRBJ1-6
d_gene: TRBD1
abundance: NA
v_gene: TRBV19
CDR3aa: CATQTGGRDSPLHF
CDR3nt: TGTGCCACCCAAACAGGGGGCCGGGATTCACCCCTCCACTTT